This T cell receptor (beta chain) was observed in a study of blood T cell repertoires in COVID-19. Study at large: Acute and convalescent COVID-19 samples came from the United States, Italy and Spain. Sources were T cells, B-cell-depleted T cells, or PBMCs; the material itself was cDNA or gDNA.

How the authors handled the data: Reference gene primer amplification gave estimated nucleated cell counts. Data came from immunoSEQ multiplex PCR; TCRdb stores just in-frame clones and leaves some out. That table gives V, J and clone size, and the DNA gave D and trimming. The sample has approximately 38,000 clones, 85% to 90% seen once. Germline-derived CDR1 and CDR2 are LNHNV and YYDKDF (reference sequence). The CDR3 loop spans 15 amino acids. Trimming took 1 base from V and 7 from J; bases not matched to a gene: 5. The sequenced material came from peripheral blood. The receptor was derived from a man in his thirties or forties with active or convalescent COVID-19. The chain is built from TRBV15 and TRBJ1-4, with 8 nucleotides matching TRBD1. The CDR3 coding sequence is TGTGCCACCAGCAGAGGCGGGACAGGACGTGAAAAACTGTTTTTT. Translation gives CATSRGGTGREKLFF.